The T cell receptor beta chain described here comes from a study of blood T cell repertoires in COVID-19. Study in general: There were acute and convalescent COVID-19 samples, and they came from the United States, Italy and Spain.

In the original analysis: Quantification of nucleated cells was approximated via reference gene primer amplification. The table came from immunoSEQ multiplex PCR; TCRdb's copy has only in-frame clones and leaves some out. V, J and clone size are those of that table, while D and trimming were read from the DNA. The table has more than 300,000 clones, about 90% seen once; the top ten hold 1.5% to 2%. Germline values: CDR1 SEHNR, CDR2 FQNEAQ (reference sequence). The junction had 8 bases not matched to a gene; V was cut back by 5 bases and J by 6 bases. There are 14 residues in the CDR3. Patients of the Seattle cohort, enrolled during active infection, were followed longitudinally.

This chain uses TRBV7-9 with TRBJ2-7; 9 bases map to TRBD1. Sequencing input: peripheral blood. This receptor was identified in a woman aged 30 to 39 with COVID-19, enrolled during active disease. The CDR3 coding sequence is TGTGCCAGCAGCCCACCTGGGACAGGGACCGAGCAGTACGTC. Protein sequence: CASSPPGTGTEQYV.